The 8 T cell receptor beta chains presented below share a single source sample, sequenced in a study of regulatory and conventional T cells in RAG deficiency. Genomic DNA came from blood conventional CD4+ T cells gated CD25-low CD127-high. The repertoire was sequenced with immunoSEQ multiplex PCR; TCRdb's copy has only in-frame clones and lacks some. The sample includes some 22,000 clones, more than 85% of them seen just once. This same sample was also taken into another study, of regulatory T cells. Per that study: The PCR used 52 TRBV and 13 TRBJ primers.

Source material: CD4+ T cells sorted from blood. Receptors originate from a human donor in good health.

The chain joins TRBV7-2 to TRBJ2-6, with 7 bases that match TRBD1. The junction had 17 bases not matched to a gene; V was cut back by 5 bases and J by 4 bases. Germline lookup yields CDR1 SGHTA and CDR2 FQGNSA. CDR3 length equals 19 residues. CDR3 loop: CASSPTTGRTPAGANVLTF. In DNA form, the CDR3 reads TGTGCCAGCAGCCCTACGACAGGGAGAACCCCCGCGGGGGCCAACGTCCTGACTTTC.

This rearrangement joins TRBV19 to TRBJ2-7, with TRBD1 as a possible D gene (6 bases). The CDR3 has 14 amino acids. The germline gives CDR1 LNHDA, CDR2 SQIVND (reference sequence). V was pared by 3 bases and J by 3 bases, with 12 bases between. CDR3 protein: CASSMLGAGYEQYF. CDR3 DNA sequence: TGTGCCAGTAGTATGTTGGGGGCCGGCTACGAGCAGTACTTC.

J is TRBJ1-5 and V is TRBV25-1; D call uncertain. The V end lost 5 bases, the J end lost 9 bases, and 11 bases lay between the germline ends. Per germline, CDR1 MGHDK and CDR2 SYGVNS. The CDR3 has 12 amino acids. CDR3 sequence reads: CASSLPGGPQHF. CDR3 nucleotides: TGTGCCAGCAGTTTACCCGGAGGGCCCCAGCATTTT.

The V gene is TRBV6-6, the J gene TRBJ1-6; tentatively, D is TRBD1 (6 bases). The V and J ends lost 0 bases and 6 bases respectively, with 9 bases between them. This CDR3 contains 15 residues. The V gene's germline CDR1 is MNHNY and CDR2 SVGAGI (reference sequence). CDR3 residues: CASSYSHRANSPLHF. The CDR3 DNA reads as TGTGCCAGCAGTTACTCGCACAGGGCTAATTCACCCCTCCACTTT.

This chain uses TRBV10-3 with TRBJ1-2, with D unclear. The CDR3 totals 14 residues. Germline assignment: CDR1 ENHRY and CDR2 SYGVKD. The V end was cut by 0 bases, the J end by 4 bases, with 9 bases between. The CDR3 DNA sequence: TGTGCCATCAGTGAGTCAATAGGGATCTATGGCTACACCTTC. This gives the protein CAISESIGIYGYTF.

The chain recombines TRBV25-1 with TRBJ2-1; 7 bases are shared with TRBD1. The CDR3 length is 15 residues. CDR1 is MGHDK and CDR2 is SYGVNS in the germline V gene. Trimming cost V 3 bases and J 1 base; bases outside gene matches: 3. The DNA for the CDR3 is TGTGCCAGCAGTGACGGGACAGTTTCCTACAATGAGCAGTTCTTC. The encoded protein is CASSDGTVSYNEQFF.

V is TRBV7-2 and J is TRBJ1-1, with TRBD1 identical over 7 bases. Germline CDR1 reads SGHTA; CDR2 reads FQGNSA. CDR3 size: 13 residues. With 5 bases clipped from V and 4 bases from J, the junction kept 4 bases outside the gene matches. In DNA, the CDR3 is TGTGCCAGCAGCCGACAGGGTACCACTGAAGCTTTCTTT. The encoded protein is CASSRQGTTEAFF.

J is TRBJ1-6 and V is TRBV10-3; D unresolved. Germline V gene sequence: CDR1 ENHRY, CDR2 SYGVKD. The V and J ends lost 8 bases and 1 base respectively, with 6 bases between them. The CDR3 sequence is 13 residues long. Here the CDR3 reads CAIQESYNSPLHF. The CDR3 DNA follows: TGTGCCATCCAGGAGTCCTATAATTCACCCCTCCACTTT.